One and the same sample provided the 11 T cell receptor beta chains below, sequenced in a study of CXCR3-negative and CXCR3-positive naive CD8 T cells. All TRB cDNA libraries came from 5' RACE performed with UMI labels. TCRdb derives one entry per CDR3 protein from the 5' RACE reads, leaving out DNA. The repertoire shows 6,500 to 7,000 distinct CDR3 sequences; the top ten hold 1.6%. These receptors are not linked to any known antigen. Whole-study findings and limits: CXCR3-positive naive cells had more hydrophobic TRB CDR3s than CXCR3-negative naive cells.

Sequences were obtained from naive CXCR3+ CD8+ T cells from blood. Subset meaning: CD45RO-CCR7+CD27+CD95- naive CD8+ T cells expressing CXCR3 (TNR3+). The receptors come from a human donor in good health. Some clones in this sample may be carry-over from other donors' samples.

The V call is TRBV6-5, the J call TRBJ2-7; TCRdb calls TRBD1, which cannot be checked without DNA. The CDR3 runs 14 residues. Germline values: CDR1 MNHEY, CDR2 SVGAGI. The CDR3 is CASTSQGDHYEQYF.

In terms of frequency, this clonotype is medium-sized. The chain employs TRBV28 and TRBJ1-1; the TCRdb D gene call, TRBD1, has no DNA to confirm it. The CDR3 is 15 residues long. Germline CDR1 reads MDHEN; CDR2 reads SYDVKM. CDR3 protein: CASSFLFRGDTEAFF.

V is TRBV28 and J is TRBJ2-7; TCRdb's D gene call, TRBD1, goes unchecked for lack of DNA. CDR1 and CDR2 from the germline V gene are MDHEN and SYDVKM. The CDR3 runs to 12 residues. Here the CDR3 reads CASRPSPYEQYF.

The genes are TRBV19 and TRBJ2-6. CDR1 and CDR2 from the germline V gene are LNHDA and SQIVND (reference sequence). This CDR3 spans 14 amino acids. CDR3 residues: CASSDGSGANVLTF.

The chain carries TRBV5-1 and TRBJ2-7; TCRdb gives TRBD1 as the D gene, but with no DNA this cannot be confirmed. The CDR3 length is 13 residues. Germline CDR1 and CDR2: SGHRS and YFSETQ. The CDR3 here is CASSSGQGYEQYF.

This clonotype is called medium-sized based on its frequency. The rearrangement joins TRBV19 to TRBJ2-4; the D call from TCRdb, TRBD1, cannot be confirmed without DNA. This CDR3 contains 15 residues. Germline CDR1 and CDR2: LNHDA and SQIVND (reference sequence). The CDR3 loop is CASSPRGLAKNIQYF.

This clonotype is called medium-sized (0.01 to 0.1%) based on its frequency. This CDR3 reads CASSLYRVEQYF. This sequence joins TRBV12-3 or TRBV12-4 and TRBJ2-7; the TCRdb call, TRBD1, lacks DNA for checking. The CDR3 covers 12 residues.

The CDR3 spells CASSIYGGFSYEQYF. The rearrangement joins TRBV19 to TRBJ2-7; TCRdb gives TRBD2 as the D gene, but with no DNA this cannot be confirmed. Germline loops: CDR1 LNHDA, CDR2 SQIVND (reference sequence). This CDR3 comprises 15 residues. Looking up the rest from reference TRBV19 and TRBJ2-7 gives the full variable domain: DGGITQSPKYLFRKEGQNVTLSCEQNLNHDAMYWYRQDPGQGLRLIYYSQIVNDFQKGDIAEGYSVSREKKESFPLTVTSAQKNPTAFYLCASSIYGGFSYEQYFGPGTRLTVT.

This clonotype shows up as medium-sized by frequency. The chain joins TRBV6-6 to TRBJ2-2. This CDR3 contains 11 residues. Germline assignment: CDR1 MNHNY and CDR2 SVGAGI (reference sequence). CDR3 sequence reads: CASSNTGELFF.

The V and J genes are TRBV29-1 and TRBJ2-1; the TRBD2 assignment by TCRdb is unverifiable without DNA. Germline V gene data show CDR1 as SQVTM and CDR2 as ANQGSEA. CDR3 size: 13 residues. CDR3 region: CSVGPGGYNEQFF.

The chain couples TRBV20-1 to TRBJ2-2; TCRdb indicates TRBD2, and absent DNA this call remains unverified. From germline, CDR1 is DFQATT and CDR2 SNEGSKA (reference sequence). The CDR3 sequence is 15 residues long. CDR3 sequence reads: CSARGTSGNTGELFF.